This T cell receptor beta chain was obtained from a study of T-cell memory formation after mild COVID-19. Study overall: Clustering of TCRs was largely donor specific.

Germline V gene sequence: CDR1 SEHNR, CDR2 FQNEAQ (reference sequence). The ends lost 4 bases at V and 4 bases at J; junction bases unmatched: 9. The CDR3 has 16 amino acids. Overall study findings and caveats: Contracting CD8+ clones were enriched in EMRA, CD4+ mainly in CM and EM.

5'RACE, which relied on constant-segment primers, yielded TCR alpha and TCR beta cDNA libraries carrying sample barcodes and UMIs. TCRdb re-called the 5' RACE reads with MiXCR, one entry per CDR3 protein. Among over 350,000 distinct CDR3 sequences listed, approximately 24% were seen once. Of note for this clonotype: Its specificity is unknown.

The clonotype was recovered from an adult woman who had mild COVID-19 (a few samples of this study predate the infection). Cell type and time point are not known. The chain couples TRBV7-9 to TRBJ2-3; 9 bases fit TRBD2. The sequenced material came from PBMCs or a T cell subset sorted from them (not recorded which). This chain's CDR3 is CASSSRGGRWADTQYF. DNA for the CDR3: TGTGCCAGCAGCTCGCGGGGGGGCAGGTGGGCAGATACGCAGTATTTT. Full variable domain (outside the CDR3, taken from reference TRBV7-9 and TRBJ2-3): DTGVSQNPRHKITKRGQNVTFRCDPISEHNRLYWYRQTLGQGPEFLTYFQNEAQLEKSRLLSDRFSAERPKGSFSTLEIQRTEQGDSAMYLCASSSRGGRWADTQYFGPGTRLTVL.